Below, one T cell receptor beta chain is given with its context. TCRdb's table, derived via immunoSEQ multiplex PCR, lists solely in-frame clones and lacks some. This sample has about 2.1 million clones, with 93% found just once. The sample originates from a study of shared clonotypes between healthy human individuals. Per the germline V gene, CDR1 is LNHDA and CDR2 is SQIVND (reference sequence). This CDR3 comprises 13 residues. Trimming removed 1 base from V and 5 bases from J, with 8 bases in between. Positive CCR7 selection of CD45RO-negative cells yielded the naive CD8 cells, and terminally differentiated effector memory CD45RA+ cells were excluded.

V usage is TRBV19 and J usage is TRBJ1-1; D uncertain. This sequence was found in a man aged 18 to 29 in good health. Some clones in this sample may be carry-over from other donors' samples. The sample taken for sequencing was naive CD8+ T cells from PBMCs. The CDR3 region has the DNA TGTGCCAGTAGTATAGTGGAAGGGACTGAAGCTTTCTTT. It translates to CASSIVEGTEAFF.